These 31 T cell receptor beta chains share one sample of origin, sequenced in a study of blood T cell repertoires in COVID-19. The repertoire was sequenced with immunoSEQ multiplex PCR; TCRdb's copy has only in-frame clones and lacks some. This sample has approximately 12,000 clones; about 80% occur once, and the top ten carry around 25%. The sequenced sample consisted of peripheral blood. The receptors stem from a man aged 35-49 years with active or convalescent COVID-19.

The V gene is TRBV20-1, the J gene TRBJ2-4, with 12 bases identical to TRBD2. The CDR3 runs to 17 residues. Germline CDR1 is DFQATT and CDR2 is SNEGSKA (reference sequence). The ends lost 3 bases at V and 0 bases at J; junction bases unmatched: 6. For the CDR3, the DNA is TGCAGTGCTAGTTCACTAGCGGGGGGTCTAGCCAAAAACATTCAGTACTTC. This encodes CSASSLAGGLAKNIQYF.

This sequence joins TRBV29-1 and TRBJ2-3, with 8 bases identical to TRBD1. The CDR3 runs to 13 residues. The V gene's germline CDR1 is SQVTM and CDR2 ANQGSEA. Trimming removed 8 bases from V and 5 bases from J; junction bases left unmatched: 9. CDR3 DNA sequence: TGCAGCATAGGACAGGGCAACGGAGATACGCAGTATTTT. This gives the protein CSIGQGNGDTQYF.

The chain couples TRBV5-1 to TRBJ2-1; TRBD1 matches at 8 bases. V dropped 5 bases and J dropped 8; count of bases not matched to a gene: 9. In germline, CDR1 is SGHRS, CDR2 YFSETQ. The CDR3 extends over 14 amino acids. The CDR3 reads CASRVQGAWDEQFF. CDR3 DNA sequence: TGCGCCAGCAGGGTTCAGGGGGCATGGGATGAGCAGTTCTTC. Full variable domain (outside the CDR3, taken from reference TRBV5-1 and TRBJ2-1): KAGVTQTPRYLIKTRGQQVTLSCSPISGHRSVSWYQQTPGQGLQFLFEYFSETQRNKGNFPGRFSGRQFSNSRSEMNVSTLELGDSALYLCASRVQGAWDEQFFGPGTRLTVL.

This clone was observed a single time. The chain has TRBV19 and TRBJ2-3, with 8 bases identical to TRBD2. CDR1 LNHDA and CDR2 SQIVND come from the germline V gene (reference sequence). This CDR3 spans 17 amino acids. V trimming: 8 bases; J trimming: 4 bases; junction bases outside the gene matches: 17. Here the CDR3 DNA reads TGTGCCAGTTTTGGGGGAAGTAGAAGCGGGAGAGCAGATACGCAGTATTTT. This encodes CASFGGSRSGRADTQYF. The full variable domain, rest sourced from reference TRBV19 and TRBJ2-3, is DGGITQSPKYLFRKEGQNVTLSCEQNLNHDAMYWYRQDPGQGLRLIYYSQIVNDFQKGDIAEGYSVSREKKESFPLTVTSAQKNPTAFYLCASFGGSRSGRADTQYFGPGTRLTVL.

V usage is TRBV4-3 and J usage is TRBJ1-2, with a tentative D call TRBD1 (5 bases). CDR1 and CDR2 (germline): LGHNA, YSLEER. This CDR3 is built from 14 residues. V lost 0 bases and J lost 3, with 8 bases in between. The CDR3 reads CASSQDKGYYGYTF. The CDR3 DNA is TGCGCCAGCAGCCAAGACAAGGGGTACTATGGCTACACCTTC.

Only a few counts were recorded for this clone. This chain connects TRBV7-8 to TRBJ2-7; 9 bases map to TRBD2. The trim removed 1 base at V and 0 bases at J, leaving 4 bases unmatched. The length of the CDR3 is 16 residues. CDR1 and CDR2 from the germline V gene are SGHVS and FQNEAQ. CDR3: CASSLGSSGSSYEQYF. CDR3 DNA sequence: TGTGCCAGCAGCTTAGGGAGTAGCGGGAGCTCCTACGAGCAGTACTTC. The full variable domain, with the rest looked up from reference TRBV7-8 and TRBJ2-7, is GAGVSQSPRYKVAKRGQDVALRCDPISGHVSLFWYQQALGQGPEFLTYFQNEAQLDKSGLPSDRFFAERPEGSVSTLKIQRTQQEDSAVYLCASSLGSSGSSYEQYFGPGTRLTVT.

As DNA, the CDR3 is TGTGCCAGTAGAGTAGATGGACAGGGTTTAAGTGAAGCTTTCTTT. The encoded protein is CASRVDGQGLSEAFF. This sequence joins TRBV19 and TRBJ1-1; 8 bases agree with TRBD1. The germline V gene encodes CDR1 LNHDA and CDR2 SQIVND (reference sequence). V shed 6 bases and J 7 bases; nucleotides not matched to a gene: 13. The CDR3 sequence is 15 residues long.

V usage is TRBV24-1 and J usage is TRBJ2-2, with D perhaps TRBD1 (6 bases). This CDR3 comprises 12 residues. Germline CDR1 reads KGHDR; CDR2 reads SFDVKD. V was cut by 12 bases and J by 2 bases, with 9 bases left in between. Written as DNA, the CDR3 is TGTGCCGCACAGGGAAACACCGGGGAGCTGTTTTTT. Translating it yields CAAQGNTGELFF.

The CDR3 DNA is TGTGCCAGCAGCAAACAACCGGGAAGCGGAGAGACCCAGTACTTC. Its translation: CASSKQPGSGETQYF. The rearrangement uses TRBV5-4 and TRBJ2-5; a weak D match, TRBD2 (5 bases). Trimming took 4 bases from V and 4 from J, leaving 17 bases between them. Germline V CDR1 and CDR2: SGHNT, YYREEE (reference sequence). The CDR3 consists of 15 residues.

This rearrangement joins TRBV30 to TRBJ2-1; 7 bases are a match to TRBD1. Germline V gene data show CDR1 as GTSNPN and CDR2 as SVGIG (reference sequence). The length of the CDR3 is 14 residues. Trimming at V came to 5 bases and at J to 7 bases, leaving 11 bases not matched to a gene. In nucleotides, the CDR3 is TGTGCCTGGCAGCCCGGGACAGTGGCTAATGAGCAGTTCTTC. Translation: CAWQPGTVANEQFF. Together with reference TRBV30 and TRBJ2-1, the CDR3 gives the full variable domain: SQTIHQWPATLVQPVGSPLSLECTVEGTSNPNLYWYRQAAGRGLQLLFYSVGIGQISSEVPQNLSASRPQDRQFILSSKKLLLSDSGFYLCAWQPGTVANEQFFGPGTRLTVL.

CDR3 bases: TGTGCCAGCAGCTTAGATTTCCAACAGAGCTCCTACGAGCAGTACTTC. Its translation is CASSLDFQQSSYEQYF. The chain couples TRBV7-2 to TRBJ2-7; D gene unclear. In germline, CDR1 is SGHTA, CDR2 FQGNSA. The CDR3 covers 16 residues. Deletions cut 1 base from V and 0 bases from J, with 13 bases between.

This clone has a handful of counts. V is TRBV9 and J is TRBJ2-3; D may be TRBD1 (6 bases). The germline V gene has CDR1 SGDLS and CDR2 YYNGEE. The CDR3 is made up of 16 amino acids. V gave up 3 bases and J gave up 2 bases, with 16 bases separating them. The CDR3 reads CASSALQGYNTDTQYF. In nucleotides, the CDR3 is TGTGCCAGCAGCGCTTTACAGGGATACAACACAGATACGCAGTATTTT.

This clone was recorded only once. The chain has TRBV5-6 and TRBJ2-1; D is unresolved. The ends were cut back, 1 base at V and 6 bases at J, with 5 bases in the middle. The CDR3 sequence is 12 residues long. The germline gives CDR1 SGHDT, CDR2 YYEEEE. CDR3 nucleotide sequence: TGTGCCAGCAGCTTGAGCCGCAATGAGCAGTTCTTC. This codes for CASSLSRNEQFF.

The gene calls are TRBV28 and TRBJ1-5; D not resolved. The CDR3 runs to 15 residues. Looked up from germline, CDR1 is MDHEN and CDR2 is SYDVKM. V lost 2 bases and J 0 bases, leaving 8 bases between the germline ends. CDR3 sequence: CASSLAAYSNQPQHF. Written as DNA, the CDR3 is TGTGCCAGCAGTTTAGCCGCGTATAGCAATCAGCCCCAGCATTTT.

The chain employs TRBV14 and TRBJ2-4; 11 bases line up with TRBD2. V dropped 2 bases and J dropped 0; count of bases not matched to a gene: 6. Germline lookup yields CDR1 SGHDN and CDR2 FVKESK. This CDR3 is built from 18 residues. The CDR3, as DNA: TGTGCCAGCAGCCAAAACGGACTAGCGGGTCTAGCCAAAAACATTCAGTACTTC. This translates into CASSQNGLAGLAKNIQYF.

V and J are TRBV14 and TRBJ2-3; D is uncertain. Germline loops: CDR1 SGHDN, CDR2 FVKESK. The ends were cut back, 2 bases at V and 2 bases at J, with 11 bases in the middle. There are 15 residues in the CDR3. The chain's CDR3 is CASSQFVSPTDTQYF. Here the CDR3 DNA reads TGTGCCAGCAGCCAATTTGTTAGCCCCACAGATACGCAGTATTTT.

This clone was observed a single time. The chain employs TRBV3-1 (or the pseudogene TRBV3-2) and TRBJ2-3, with TRBD2 identical over 12 bases. Germline V gives CDR1 LGHDT, CDR2 YNNKEL (reference sequence). The ends lost 4 bases at V and 2 bases at J; junction bases unmatched: 7. This CDR3 has 17 amino acids. The CDR3 protein is CASSRRLAGDSTDTQYF. In DNA form, the CDR3 reads TGTGCCAGCAGCCGTAGACTAGCGGGAGACTCCACAGATACGCAGTATTTT.

This clone was detected only a few times. The chain employs TRBV12-3 or TRBV12-4 and TRBJ1-1, with a possible D match to TRBD1 (6 bases). This CDR3 is built from 13 residues. Deletions cut 5 bases from V and 4 bases from J, with 11 bases between. The CDR3 nucleotides read TGTGCCAGCAGTCGAACAGGGTCCACTGAAGCTTTCTTT. Amino acids: CASSRTGSTEAFF.

The rearrangement joins TRBV7-2 to TRBJ2-7; 10 positions match TRBD1. Per germline, CDR1 SGHTA and CDR2 FQGNSA. V lost 0 bases, J lost 5 bases, and 10 bases stayed unmatched. The CDR3 is 17 residues long. The CDR3 bases are TGTGCCAGCAGCTTAGCGAGAGGGGGACAGGGGAGGCACGAGCAGTACTTC. This translates into CASSLARGGQGRHEQYF.

This rearrangement joins TRBV7-2 to TRBJ1-2; TRBD1 is a possible D gene (5 bases). The germline V gene has CDR1 SGHTA and CDR2 FQGNSA. V shed 2 bases and J shed 7 bases, with 14 bases lying between them. The CDR3 is made up of 14 amino acids. DNA for the CDR3: TGTGCCAGCAGCTTACTTGGGGCTGGCTGTGGCTACACCTTC. It yields the protein CASSLLGAGCGYTF. The full variable domain, in which reference TRBV7-2 and TRBJ1-2 provide the parts outside the CDR3, is GAGVSQSPSNKVTEKGKDVELRCDPISGHTALYWYRQSLGQGLEFLIYFQGNSAPDKSGLPSDRFSAERTGGSVSTLTIQRTQQEDSAVYLCASSLLGAGCGYTFGSGTRLTVV.

The gene calls are TRBV19 and TRBJ2-5; 10 bases match TRBD2. V trimming: 1 base; J trimming: 5 bases; junction bases outside the gene matches: 7. Germline V gene sequence: CDR1 LNHDA, CDR2 SQIVND (reference sequence). The CDR3 covers 16 residues. For the CDR3, the DNA is TGTGCCAGTAGTATAGGGACTAGCGGTAGAGGGGAGACCCAGTACTTC. Translated, it gives CASSIGTSGRGETQYF.

The genes are TRBV4-1 and TRBJ1-4, with D uncertain. CDR1 is MGHRA, CDR2 YSYEKL, per germline. The CDR3 extends over 14 amino acids. V was trimmed by 4 bases and J by 8 bases, leaving 14 bases between them. The CDR3 DNA follows: TGCGCCAGCAGCCGTGGGAGGGTAAGGGAAAAACTGTTTTTT. This encodes CASSRGRVREKLFF.

Points on this clone: One end of the junction does not line up with germline, which may come from a read error. Other DNA sequences from this sample encode an identical CDR3 as well. V usage is TRBV7-8 and J usage is TRBJ1-6; D gene uncertain. This CDR3 has 11 amino acids. The V gene's germline CDR1 is SGHVS and CDR2 FQNEAQ. The CDR3 nucleotides are TGTGCCAGCGGCGGGGATTCACCCCTCCATTTT. Encoded protein: CASGGDSPLHF.

This chain connects TRBV23-1 to TRBJ2-7, with TRBD2 matching over 10 bases. TRBV23-1 is an ORF; its function is uncertain. The V segment lost 0 bases and the J segment 5 bases; nucleotides outside the gene matches: 4. The length of the CDR3 is 15 residues. CDR3 region: CASSQSKREGDEQYF. For the CDR3, the DNA is TGCGCCAGCAGTCAATCGAAGCGGGAGGGCGACGAGCAGTACTTC.

The CDR3 region has the DNA TGTGCCAGCAGTTACCGACCGGGACAGGGGTATACTGAAGCTTTCTTT. This codes for CASSYRPGQGYTEAFF. The chain couples TRBV6-2 or TRBV6-3 to TRBJ1-1; TRBD1 matches at 10 bases. V dropped 2 bases and J dropped 5; count of bases not matched to a gene: 8. The V gene's germline CDR1 is MNHEY and CDR2 SVGEGT. The CDR3 sequence is 16 residues long.

The chain links TRBV11-3 to TRBJ2-2; possible D gene TRBD2, 7 bases. V shed 2 bases and J shed 1 base, with 20 bases lying between them. The germline CDR1 and CDR2 sequences are SGHNT and YENEEA. The CDR3 extends over 19 amino acids. CDR3 loop: CASSLPRTERGLNTGELFF. The CDR3 nucleotides are TGTGCCAGCAGCTTACCGAGGACAGAGCGGGGCCTGAACACCGGGGAGCTGTTTTTT.

This clone was counted a single time. J is TRBJ2-7 and V is TRBV6-5; TRBD2 might be the D (6 bases). Looked up from germline, CDR1 is MNHEY and CDR2 is SVGAGI. The V end was cut by 7 bases, the J end by 2 bases, with 12 bases between. CDR3 length: 13 amino acids. As DNA, the CDR3 is TGTGCCAGCACGGCGGGGCCTACCTACGAGCAGTACTTC. The encoded protein is CASTAGPTYEQYF.

The chain has TRBV6-1 and TRBJ1-4; the match to TRBD1 covers 7 bases. Germline V gene data show CDR1 as MNHNS and CDR2 as SASEGT. The CDR3 is made up of 14 amino acids. J gave up 5 bases and V 3 bases, and 3 bases lay outside the gene matches. This chain's CDR3 is CASSESRGNEKLFF. The CDR3, as DNA: TGTGCCAGCAGTGAGAGCAGGGGGAATGAAAAACTGTTTTTT.

The CDR3 reads CASSLEPGGLKTQYF. The DNA of the CDR3 is TGTGCCAGCAGCTTGGAACCGGGGGGGCTCAAGACCCAGTACTTC. The J gene is TRBJ2-5, the V gene TRBV5-4; 8 nucleotides agree with TRBD2. CDR3 size: 15 residues. Per the germline V gene, CDR1 is SGHNT and CDR2 is YYREEE (reference sequence). V lost 0 bases and J lost 6; bases outside the gene matches: 7. Filled out from reference TRBV5-4 and TRBJ2-5, the complete variable domain reads ETGVTQSPTHLIKTRGQQVTLRCSSQSGHNTVSWYQQALGQGPQFIFQYYREEENGRGNFPPRFSGLQFPNYSSELNVNALELDDSALYLCASSLEPGGLKTQYFGPGTRLLVL.

The V gene is TRBV11-1, the J gene TRBJ2-3; the match to TRBD1 covers 10 bases. This CDR3 contains 16 residues. Germline loops: CDR1 SGHAT, CDR2 FQDESV (reference sequence). J lost 1 base, V lost 0 bases, and 1 base had no gene match. The DNA for the CDR3 is TGTGCCAGCAGCTTAGCGACAGGGGGCGGCACAGATACGCAGTATTTT. Translating it yields CASSLATGGGTDTQYF.

This clone was counted a few times. V gene TRBV6-1 combines with J gene TRBJ2-7; 11 bases are shared with TRBD2. Germline lookup yields CDR1 MNHNS and CDR2 SASEGT. CDR3 length: 16 amino acids. With 4 bases clipped from V and 3 bases from J, the junction kept 8 bases outside the gene matches. CDR3 region: CASSASGRLRGYEQYF. CDR3 DNA sequence: TGTGCCAGCAGTGCTAGCGGGAGGCTTAGAGGCTACGAGCAGTACTTC.